This entry lists 4 T cell receptor beta chains sequenced from one sample in a study of response to subunit inactivated influenza vaccine (dated 2018 in TCRdb). The library was made by RT-PCR. The sequencer listed for this sample is Illumina HiSeq 2500. TCRdb applied fastp at Q25 and MiXCR to the public reads, then kept only in-frame beta chains. Rows are combined by CDR3 protein, so each entry shows the most common genes and DNA. For this sample there are just under 250,000 distinct CDR3 sequences; 12% appear just once. The ten largest clones add up to about 8% of the sample. The sequencing here drew on non-naive T cells sorted from PBMCs, taken less than 15 days before vaccination. This specimen's cell subset or site label, interpreted: memory T cell fraction. The receptor set was obtained from a man aged 45-65 years who received an inactivated influenza vaccine. Donor details come from another sample of the same person, matched by shared clones.

The rearrangement links TRBV3-1 to TRBJ1-1; D is undetermined. The CDR3 extends over 11 amino acids. Germline CDR1 and CDR2: LGHDT and YNNKEL (reference sequence). CDR3 protein: CAVRAAGEAFF. The CDR3, as DNA: TGTGCGGTCCGCGCTGCTGGTGAAGCTTTCTTT.

The CDR3 region has the DNA TGTGCCAGCAGCCCTAAGGGGGAAAATCAGCCCCAGCATTTT. This sequence encodes CASSPKGENQPQHF. The chain recombines TRBV7-3 with TRBJ1-5; maybe TRBD1 (6 bases). Looked up from germline, CDR1 is SGHTA and CDR2 is FQGTGA. Trimming removed 5 bases from V and 4 bases from J, with 12 bases in between. CDR3 length equals 14 residues. Looking up the rest from reference TRBV7-3 and TRBJ1-5 gives the full variable domain: GAGVSQTPSNKVTEKGKYVELRCDPISGHTALYWYRQSLGQGPEFLIYFQGTGAADDSGLPNDRFFAVRPEGSVSTLKIQRTERGDSAVYLCASSPKGENQPQHFGDGTRLSIL.

This clonotype has just a few counts. CDR3 protein: CASSEVGHAGGYTF. Here the CDR3 DNA reads TGTGCCAGCAGTGAAGTAGGGCACGCGGGCGGCTACACCTTC. J is TRBJ1-2 and V is TRBV25-1; unclear D gene. Germline V gene lookup returns CDR1 MGHDK and CDR2 SYGVNS. This CDR3 region has 14 residues. Trimming took 2 bases from V and 8 from J, leaving 15 bases between them.

This chain connects TRBV5-6 to TRBJ2-7; D unresolved. The V and J ends lost 1 base and 4 bases respectively, with 9 bases between them. The germline V gene has CDR1 SGHDT and CDR2 YYEEEE. The CDR3 spans 13 residues. CDR3 sequence: CASSLFSPYEQYF. CDR3 sequence (DNA): TGTGCCAGCAGCTTGTTCAGTCCGTACGAGCAGTACTTC. The whole variable domain, remainder taken from reference TRBV5-6 and TRBJ2-7, is DAGVTQSPTHLIKTRGQQVTLRCSPKSGHDTVSWYQQALGQGPQFIFQYYEEEERQRGNFPDRFSGHQFPNYSSELNVNALLLGDSALYLCASSLFSPYEQYFGPGTRLTVT.